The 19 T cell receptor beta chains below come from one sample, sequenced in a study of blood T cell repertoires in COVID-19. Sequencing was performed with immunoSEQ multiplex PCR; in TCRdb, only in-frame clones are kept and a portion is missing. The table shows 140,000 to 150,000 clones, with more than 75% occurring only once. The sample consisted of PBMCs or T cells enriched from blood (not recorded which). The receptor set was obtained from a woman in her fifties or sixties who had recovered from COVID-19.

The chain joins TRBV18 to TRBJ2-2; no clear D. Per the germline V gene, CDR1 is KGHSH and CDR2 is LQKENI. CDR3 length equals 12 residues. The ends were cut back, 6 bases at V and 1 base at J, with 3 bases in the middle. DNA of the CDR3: TGTGCCAGCTCGCGGAACACCGGGGAGCTGTTTTTT. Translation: CASSRNTGELFF.

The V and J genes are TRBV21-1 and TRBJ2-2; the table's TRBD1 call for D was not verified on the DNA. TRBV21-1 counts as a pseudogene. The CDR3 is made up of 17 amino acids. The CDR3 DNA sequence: TGTGCCAGCAGCAAAGGTCGCAGGGGAATGGGGACCGGGGAGCTGTTTTTT. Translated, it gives CASSKGRRGMGTGELFF.

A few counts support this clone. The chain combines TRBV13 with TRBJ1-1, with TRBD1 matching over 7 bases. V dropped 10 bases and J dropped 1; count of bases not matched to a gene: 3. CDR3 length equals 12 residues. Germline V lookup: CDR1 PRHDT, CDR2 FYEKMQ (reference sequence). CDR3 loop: CATRQGNTEAFF. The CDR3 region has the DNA TGTGCCACCCGACAGGGGAACACTGAAGCTTTCTTT.

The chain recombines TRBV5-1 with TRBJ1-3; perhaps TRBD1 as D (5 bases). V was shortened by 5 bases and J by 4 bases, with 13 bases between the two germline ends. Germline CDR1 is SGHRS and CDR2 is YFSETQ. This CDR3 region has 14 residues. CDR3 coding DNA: TGCGCCAGCAGAAGCGCAGGGTTCGGAAACACCATATATTTT. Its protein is CASRSAGFGNTIYF.

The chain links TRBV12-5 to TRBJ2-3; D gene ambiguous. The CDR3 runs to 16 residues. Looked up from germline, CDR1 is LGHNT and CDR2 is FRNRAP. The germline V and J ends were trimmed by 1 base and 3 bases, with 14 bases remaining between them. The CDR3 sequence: CASGLGHLRGTDTQYF. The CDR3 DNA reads TGTGCTAGTGGTTTGGGACACCTGCGTGGGACAGATACGCAGTATTTT.

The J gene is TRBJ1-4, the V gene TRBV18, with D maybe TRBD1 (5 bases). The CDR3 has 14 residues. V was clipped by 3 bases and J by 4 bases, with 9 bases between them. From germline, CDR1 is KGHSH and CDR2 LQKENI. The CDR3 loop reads CASSPRQLNEKLFF. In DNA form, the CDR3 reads TGTGCCAGCTCACCCAGACAGCTTAATGAAAAACTGTTTTTT. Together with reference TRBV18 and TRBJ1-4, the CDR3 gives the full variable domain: NAGVMQNPRHLVRRRGQEARLRCSPMKGHSHVYWYRQLPEEGLKFMVYLQKENIIDESGMPKERFSAEFPKEGPSILRIQQVVRGDSAAYFCASSPRQLNEKLFFGSGTQLSVL.

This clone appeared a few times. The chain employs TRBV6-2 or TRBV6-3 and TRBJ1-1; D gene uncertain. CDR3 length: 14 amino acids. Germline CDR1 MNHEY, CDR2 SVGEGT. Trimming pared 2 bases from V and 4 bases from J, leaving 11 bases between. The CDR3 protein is CASSYAGGSTEAFF. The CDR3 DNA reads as TGTGCCAGCAGTTACGCGGGTGGAAGCACTGAAGCTTTCTTT.

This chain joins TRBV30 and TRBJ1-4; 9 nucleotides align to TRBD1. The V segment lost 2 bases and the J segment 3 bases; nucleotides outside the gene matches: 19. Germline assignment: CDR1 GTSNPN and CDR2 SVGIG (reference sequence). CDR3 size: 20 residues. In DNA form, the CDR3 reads TGTGCCTGGAGTCGAAAAGTCCGGGACAGGGAGGGTGACCCTAATGAAAAACTGTTTTTT. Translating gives CAWSRKVRDREGDPNEKLFF.

The CDR3 reads CASSLQGGELFF. The CDR3 DNA reads TGTGCCAGCAGCTTACAGGGGGGGGAGCTGTTTTTT. The chain couples TRBV7-9 to TRBJ2-2, with a weak D call TRBD1 (6 bases). The germline V gene has CDR1 SEHNR and CDR2 FQNEAQ (reference sequence). The CDR3 loop spans 12 amino acids. V was pared by 2 bases and J by 8 bases, with 6 bases between.

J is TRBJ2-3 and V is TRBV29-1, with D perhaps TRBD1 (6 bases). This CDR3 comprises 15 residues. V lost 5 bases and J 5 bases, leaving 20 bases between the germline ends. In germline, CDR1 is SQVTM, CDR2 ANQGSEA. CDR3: CSVLSRGLPGDTQYF. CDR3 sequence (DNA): TGCAGCGTTCTGAGCAGGGGTTTACCGGGAGATACGCAGTATTTT.

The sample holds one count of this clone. CDR3 sequence (DNA): TGCGCCAGCAGCTCAGGGGGATCCTATAATTCACCCCTCCACTTT. Protein product: CASSSGGSYNSPLHF. This chain joins TRBV5-1 and TRBJ1-6, with 7 nucleotides matching TRBD1. Germline values: CDR1 SGHRS, CDR2 YFSETQ. The CDR3 has 15 residues. J gave up 1 base and V 3 bases, and 1 base lay outside the gene matches.

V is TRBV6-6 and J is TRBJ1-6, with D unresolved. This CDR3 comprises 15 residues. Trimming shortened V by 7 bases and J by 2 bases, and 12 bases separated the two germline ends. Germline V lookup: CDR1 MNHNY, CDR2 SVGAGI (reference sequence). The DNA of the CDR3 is TGTGCCAGCAACGCGGAGCGTACCTATAATTCACCCCTCCACTTT. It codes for CASNAERTYNSPLHF.

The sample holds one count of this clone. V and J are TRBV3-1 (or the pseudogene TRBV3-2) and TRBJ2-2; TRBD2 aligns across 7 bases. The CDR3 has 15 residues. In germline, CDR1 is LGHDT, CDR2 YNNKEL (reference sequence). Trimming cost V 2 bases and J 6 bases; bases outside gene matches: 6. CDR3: CASSQRTSVAGELFF. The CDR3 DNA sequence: TGTGCCAGCAGCCAACGCACTAGCGTGGCCGGGGAGCTGTTTTTT.

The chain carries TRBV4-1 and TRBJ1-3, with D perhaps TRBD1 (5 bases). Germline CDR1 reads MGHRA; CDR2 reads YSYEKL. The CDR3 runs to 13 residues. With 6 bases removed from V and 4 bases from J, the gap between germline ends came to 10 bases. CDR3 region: CASSAGVGNTIYF. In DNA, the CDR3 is TGCGCCAGCAGTGCGGGGGTAGGAAACACCATATATTTT.

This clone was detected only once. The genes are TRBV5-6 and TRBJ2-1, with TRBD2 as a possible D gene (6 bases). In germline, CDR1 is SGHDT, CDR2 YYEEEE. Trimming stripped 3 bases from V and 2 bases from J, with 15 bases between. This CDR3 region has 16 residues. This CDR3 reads CASSSSGTGAYNEQFF. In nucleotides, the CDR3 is TGTGCCAGCAGCTCTTCCGGGACTGGGGCCTACAATGAGCAGTTCTTC.

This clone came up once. CDR3 loop: CASSPASRGNEKLFF. The CDR3, as DNA: TGTGCCAGTAGTCCAGCCAGCCGGGGGAATGAAAAACTGTTTTTT. This chain joins TRBV19 and TRBJ1-4; D possibly corresponds to TRBD1 (5 bases). The V end was cut by 5 bases, the J end by 5 bases, with 15 bases between. CDR1 is LNHDA, CDR2 SQIVND, per germline (reference sequence). The CDR3 loop spans 15 amino acids. Complete variable domain (other parts from reference TRBV19 and TRBJ1-4): DGGITQSPKYLFRKEGQNVTLSCEQNLNHDAMYWYRQDPGQGLRLIYYSQIVNDFQKGDIAEGYSVSREKKESFPLTVTSAQKNPTAFYLCASSPASRGNEKLFFGSGTQLSVL.

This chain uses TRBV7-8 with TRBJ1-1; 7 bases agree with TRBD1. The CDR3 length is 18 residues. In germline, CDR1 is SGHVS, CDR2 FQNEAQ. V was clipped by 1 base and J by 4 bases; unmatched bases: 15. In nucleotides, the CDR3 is TGTGCCAGCAGCTTAGTGTCGGCAGGGGGTAGAGGGGGCACTGAAGCTTTCTTT. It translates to CASSLVSAGGRGGTEAFF. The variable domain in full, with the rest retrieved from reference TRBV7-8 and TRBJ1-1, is GAGVSQSPRYKVAKRGQDVALRCDPISGHVSLFWYQQALGQGPEFLTYFQNEAQLDKSGLPSDRFFAERPEGSVSTLKIQRTQQEDSAVYLCASSLVSAGGRGGTEAFFGQGTRLTVV.

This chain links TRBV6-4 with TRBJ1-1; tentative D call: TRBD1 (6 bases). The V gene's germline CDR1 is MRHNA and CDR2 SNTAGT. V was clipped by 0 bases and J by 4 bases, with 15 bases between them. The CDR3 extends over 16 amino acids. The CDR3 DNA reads TGTGCCAGCAGTGACTCAGGATGGGGGCGCAGCACTGAAGCTTTCTTT. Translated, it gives CASSDSGWGRSTEAFF.

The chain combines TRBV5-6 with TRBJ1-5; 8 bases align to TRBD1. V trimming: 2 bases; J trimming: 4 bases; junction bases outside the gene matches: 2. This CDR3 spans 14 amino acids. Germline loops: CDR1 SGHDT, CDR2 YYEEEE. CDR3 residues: CASSFRGRNQPQHF. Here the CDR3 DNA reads TGTGCCAGCAGCTTCAGGGGGCGAAATCAGCCCCAGCATTTT.